This entry describes one T cell receptor beta chain. Participants were aged roughly 18 to 89 years from 24 US areas. The sample is drawn from a study of blood T cell repertoires in COVID-19. On the study more broadly: Nucleic acid was either cDNA or gDNA, and it came from T cells, B-cell-depleted T cells, or PBMCs.

CDR1 and CDR2 from the germline V gene are KGHSH and LQKENI. V was pared by 0 bases and J by 11 bases, with 8 bases of the junction left unmatched. The CDR3 spans 14 residues. In the original analysis: Reference gene primer amplification yielded estimated nucleated cell counts. Generated by immunoSEQ multiplex PCR, the TCRdb table keeps only in-frame clones and is missing some. V, J and clone size derive from that table, while D and trimming were established from the DNA sequence. The top ten clones hold 2.2% of a sample with approximately 310,000 clones, roughly 85% of them seen once. The source is a young man who had recovered from COVID-19. The specimen sequenced was PBMCs or T cells enriched from blood (not recorded which). The chain recombines TRBV18 with TRBJ1-1, with 8 bases aligning to TRBD1. The CDR3 spells CASSPPGQAAGAFF. As DNA, the CDR3 is TGTGCCAGCTCACCACCGGGACAGGCGGCGGGGGCTTTCTTT.